Listed below are T cell receptor beta chains from one sample, sequenced in a study of T cell repertoires in cytomegalovirus infection. TCRdb recomputed calls from the reads with MiXCR, one row per CDR3 protein. This sample has 90,000 to 120,000 distinct CDR3 sequences, with less than 25% found just once. Specimen: CD8+ T cells from PBMCs. These TCRs come from a human donor in good health (CMV status not recorded). Some clones in this sample may be carry-over from other donors' samples. CDR3s include the opening cysteine and the closing phenylalanine or tryptophan. The D gene is left open where the match is weak. The size field is filled for only some rows; it gives once, few, many or a size class.

clone_size j_call cdr3_length d_call v_call cdr3_nt cdr3_aa
many TRBJ2-2 13 NA TRBV7-2 TGTGCCAGCAGCTCAGACAACACCGGGGAGCTGTTTTTT CASSSDNTGELFF
many TRBJ2-3 12 NA TRBV7-9 TGTGCCAGCAGCTCGGGGAAGGATACGCAGTATTTT CASSSGKDTQYF
many TRBJ2-7 12 NA TRBV2 TGTGCCAGCAGTTGGATTCCCTACGAGCAGTACTTC CASSWIPYEQYF
many TRBJ2-3 17 TRBD1 TRBV7-9 TGTGCCAGCAGCCCCCCTGTACGGGACAGGGGCACAGATACGCAGTATTTT CASSPPVRDRGTDTQYF
NA TRBJ2-7 15 TRBD1 TRBV7-6 TGTACCAGCAGCCCAGAGGGACAGGGGAGCCACGAGCAGTACTTC CTSSPEGQGSHEQYF
few TRBJ2-1 17 NA TRBV4-3 TGCGCCAGCAGCCCAAAAGGGGTGGCCAACTCCTACAATGAGCAGTTCTTC CASSPKGVANSYNEQFF
NA TRBJ2-2 15 NA TRBV7-7 TGTGCCAGCAGCTTCCAGGTGGAGTCCACCGGGGAGCTGTTTTTT CASSFQVESTGELFF
NA TRBJ2-2 16 TRBD2 TRBV27 TGTGCCAGCAGTGGGAGGACTAGCGCGAACACCGGGGAGCTGTTTTTT CASSGRTSANTGELFF
few TRBJ2-1 13 NA TRBV29-1 TGCAGCGCCCCTCGACCTAACTACAATGAGCAGTTCTTC CSAPRPNYNEQFF
few TRBJ2-1 16 TRBD1 TRBV7-9 TGTGCCAGCACCTCGACCGGGACAGGGAACTACAATGAGCAGTTCTTC CASTSTGTGNYNEQFF